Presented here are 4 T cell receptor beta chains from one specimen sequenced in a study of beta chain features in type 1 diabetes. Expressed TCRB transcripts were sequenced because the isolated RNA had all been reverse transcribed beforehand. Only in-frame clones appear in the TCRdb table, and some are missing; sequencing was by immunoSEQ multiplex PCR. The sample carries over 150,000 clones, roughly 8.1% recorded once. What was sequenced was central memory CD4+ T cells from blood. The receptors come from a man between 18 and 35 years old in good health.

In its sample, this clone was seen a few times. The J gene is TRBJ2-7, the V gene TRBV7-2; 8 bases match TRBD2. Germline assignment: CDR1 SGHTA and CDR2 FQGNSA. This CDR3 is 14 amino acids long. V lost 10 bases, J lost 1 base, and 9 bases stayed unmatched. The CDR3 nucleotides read TGTGCCACCGGACGGGGGGGCGGTTCCTACGAGCAGTACTTC. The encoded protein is CATGRGGGSYEQYF.

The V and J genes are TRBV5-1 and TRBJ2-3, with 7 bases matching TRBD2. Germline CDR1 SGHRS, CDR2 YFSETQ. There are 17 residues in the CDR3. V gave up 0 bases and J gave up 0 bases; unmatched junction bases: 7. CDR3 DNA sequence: TGCGCCAGCAGCTTGGAGGTTAGCGGGTCCAGCACAGATACGCAGTATTTT. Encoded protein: CASSLEVSGSSTDTQYF.

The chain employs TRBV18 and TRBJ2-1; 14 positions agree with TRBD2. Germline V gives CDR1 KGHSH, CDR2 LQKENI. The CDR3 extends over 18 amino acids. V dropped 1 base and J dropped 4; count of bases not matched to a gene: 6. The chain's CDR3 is CASSPRLAGGPSYNEQFF. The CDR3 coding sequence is TGTGCCAGCTCACCACGACTAGCGGGAGGGCCGTCTTACAATGAGCAGTTCTTC.

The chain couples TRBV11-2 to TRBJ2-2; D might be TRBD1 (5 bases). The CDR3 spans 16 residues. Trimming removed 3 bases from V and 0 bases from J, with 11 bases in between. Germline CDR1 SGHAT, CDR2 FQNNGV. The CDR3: CASSFRQPANTGELFF. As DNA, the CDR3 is TGTGCCAGCAGCTTCCGACAGCCAGCGAACACCGGGGAGCTGTTTTTT.